Following are 22 T cell receptor beta chains from one sample sequenced in a study of cytomegalovirus exposure and HLA in healthy donors. This PCR relied on a set of 60 Vbeta primers and 13 Jbeta primers. Using immunoSEQ multiplex PCR, the repertoire was profiled, and TCRdb retains in-frame clones only, with some absent. The sample includes 100,000 to 150,000 clones, about 70% of them seen just once. The specimen sequenced was PBMCs. These receptors all come from a woman aged 55-75 years in good health and CMV-seropositive.

This chain joins TRBV25-1 and TRBJ1-1; 10 nucleotides align to TRBD1. CDR3 length: 14 amino acids. The V segment lost 5 bases and the J segment 4 bases; nucleotides outside the gene matches: 4. Germline V gives CDR1 MGHDK, CDR2 SYGVNS. The CDR3 nucleotides read TGTGCCAGCAGTACGACAGGGGGCGGCACTGAAGCTTTCTTT. Residues: CASSTTGGGTEAFF.

The gene calls are TRBV9 and TRBJ2-5, with TRBD1 matching 7 bases. The J call is uncertain, as TRBJ2-7 better fits the DNA end. The CDR3 loop spans 14 amino acids. The germline gives CDR1 SGDLS, CDR2 YYNGEE. This CDR3 reads CASSPRQGSGEQYF. CDR3 DNA: TGTGCCAGCAGCCCCCGACAGGGCTCGGGCGAGCAGTACTTC.

CDR3 residues: CASSVGGAYGYTF. CDR3 nucleotide sequence: TGTGCCAGCAGCGTAGGGGGCGCCTATGGCTACACCTTC. The chain combines TRBV9 with TRBJ1-2, with a weak D call TRBD1 (5 bases). This CDR3 region has 13 residues. V was shortened by 0 bases and J by 4 bases, with 7 bases between the two germline ends. Germline CDR1 and CDR2: SGDLS and YYNGEE. Looking up the rest from reference TRBV9 and TRBJ1-2 gives the full variable domain: DSGVTQTPKHLITATGQRVTLRCSPRSGDLSVYWYQQSLDQGLQFLIQYYNGEERAKGNILERFSAQQFPDLHSELNLSSLELGDSALYFCASSVGGAYGYTFGSGTRLTVV.

V gene TRBV19 combines with J gene TRBJ1-2; possibly TRBD1 for D (6 bases). There are 14 residues in the CDR3. V was trimmed by 4 bases and J by 0 bases, leaving 9 bases between them. Germline CDR1 reads LNHDA; CDR2 reads SQIVND (reference sequence). CDR3 bases: TGTGCCAGTAGTACCCGACAGGCTAACTATGGCTACACCTTC. As protein: CASSTRQANYGYTF.

In its sample, this clone was seen a few times. The chain is built from TRBV19 and TRBJ2-7; 7 bases line up with TRBD1. The germline gives CDR1 LNHDA, CDR2 SQIVND (reference sequence). The trim removed 5 bases at V and 4 bases at J, leaving 5 bases unmatched. CDR3 size: 13 residues. The CDR3 DNA follows: TGTGCCAGTAGTCCAGACAGGGAATACGAGCAGTACTTC. Amino acids: CASSPDREYEQYF.

This clone was counted once. The chain employs TRBV2 and TRBJ2-3; D gene uncertain. Germline assignment: CDR1 SNHLY and CDR2 FYNNEI. The ends were cut back, 3 bases at V and 6 bases at J, with 4 bases in the middle. This CDR3 contains 11 residues. This chain's CDR3 is CASSDFDTQYF. The CDR3 DNA reads TGTGCCAGCAGTGACTTTGATACGCAGTATTTT.

V gene TRBV6-5 combines with J gene TRBJ1-3; D is unclear. This CDR3 comprises 13 residues. Trimming stripped 6 bases from V and 4 bases from J, with 10 bases between. Germline lookup yields CDR1 MNHEY and CDR2 SVGAGI. In DNA form, the CDR3 reads TGTGCCAGCAGATCGGCGGGGGGAAACACCATATATTTT. This codes for CASRSAGGNTIYF.

As DNA, the CDR3 is TGTGCCAGCACGGGGGGGGGCCAAGAGACCCAGTACTTC. Residues: CASTGGGQETQYF. V is TRBV19 and J is TRBJ2-5; TRBD2 matches 8 bases. With V trimmed by 9 bases and J by 1 base, 4 bases remained unmatched. Germline V CDR1 and CDR2: LNHDA, SQIVND (reference sequence). This CDR3 contains 13 residues.

J is TRBJ1-2 and V is TRBV14; D not resolved. The V gene lost 2 bases and the J gene lost 4 bases, with 11 bases spanning the gap. CDR3 size: 14 residues. The germline V gene encodes CDR1 SGHDN and CDR2 FVKESK. The CDR3 reads CASSQLGSAYGYTF. DNA of the CDR3: TGTGCCAGCAGCCAATTGGGCTCGGCCTATGGCTACACCTTC.

CDR3 bases: TGCGCCAGCAGCTTGGCGGGGACAACCGCCTACAATGAGCAGTTCTTC. Amino acid sequence: CASSLAGTTAYNEQFF. The genes are TRBV5-1 and TRBJ2-1, with a tentative D call TRBD1 (6 bases). V lost 0 bases and J 2 bases, leaving 12 bases between the germline ends. The CDR3 is 16 residues long. Germline CDR1 is SGHRS and CDR2 is YFSETQ.

This rearrangement joins TRBV6-5 to TRBJ2-7, with a tentative D call TRBD2 (5 bases). This CDR3 region has 14 residues. With 8 bases removed from V and 0 bases from J, the gap between germline ends came to 14 bases. Germline CDR1 MNHEY, CDR2 SVGAGI. CDR3 nucleotides: TGTGCCAGCCGGGAAACGACTCCCTCCTACGAGCAGTACTTC. Amino acids: CASRETTPSYEQYF.

The gene calls are TRBV27 and TRBJ2-7; D unclear. The CDR3 sequence is 13 residues long. V lost 2 bases to trimming and J lost 5 bases, with 10 bases between them. Germline CDR1 reads MNHEY; CDR2 reads SMNVEV (reference sequence). The CDR3 region has the DNA TGTGCCAGCAGTTTACAGGTAGGAAACGAGCAGTACTTC. Translation gives CASSLQVGNEQYF.

This clone was detected a few times. This chain connects TRBV5-6 to TRBJ2-7; weak D call: TRBD2 (7 bases). V gave up 1 base and J gave up 4 bases, with 12 bases separating them. The CDR3 length is 14 residues. Germline V lookup: CDR1 SGHDT, CDR2 YYEEEE. The CDR3 here is CASSLRGAGYEQYF. In DNA form, the CDR3 reads TGTGCCAGCAGCTTGCGGGGGGCAGGGTACGAGCAGTACTTC. Drawing the rest from reference TRBV5-6 and TRBJ2-7, the complete variable domain is DAGVTQSPTHLIKTRGQQVTLRCSPKSGHDTVSWYQQALGQGPQFIFQYYEEEERQRGNFPDRFSGHQFPNYSSELNVNALLLGDSALYLCASSLRGAGYEQYFGPGTRLTVT.

The chain joins TRBV6-6 to TRBJ2-7; 10 bases fit TRBD2. The CDR3 extends over 15 amino acids. Per the germline V gene, CDR1 is MNHNY and CDR2 is SVGAGI (reference sequence). Trimming took 5 bases from V and 2 from J; bases not matched to a gene: 6. CDR3 sequence reads: CASSGGTSATYEQYF. As DNA, the CDR3 is TGTGCCAGCAGTGGAGGGACTAGCGCGACCTACGAGCAGTACTTC.

V usage is TRBV5-6 and J usage is TRBJ1-5; D not resolved. The germline V gene encodes CDR1 SGHDT and CDR2 YYEEEE. This CDR3 region has 12 residues. V lost 1 base and J 6 bases, leaving 5 bases between the germline ends. CDR3 protein: CASSLFSQPQHF. The CDR3 DNA sequence: TGTGCCAGCAGCTTGTTTAGTCAGCCCCAGCATTTT.

The CDR3 sequence is CASSLSRGGIYGYTF. The CDR3 nucleotides read TGTGCCAGCAGTTTATCTAGGGGGGGCATCTATGGCTACACCTTC. V usage is TRBV27 and J usage is TRBJ1-2, with D perhaps TRBD1 (6 bases). CDR1 and CDR2 from the germline V gene are MNHEY and SMNVEV (reference sequence). Trimming removed 0 bases from V and 4 bases from J, with 12 bases in between. CDR3 length: 15 amino acids.

V usage is TRBV18 and J usage is TRBJ1-3, with 7 bases that match TRBD1. This CDR3 region has 15 residues. The ends lost 5 bases at V and 1 base at J; junction bases unmatched: 5. CDR1 KGHSH and CDR2 LQKENI come from the germline V gene. Here the CDR3 reads CASSDREGSGNTIYF. CDR3 nucleotides: TGTGCCAGCTCAGACAGGGAAGGATCTGGAAACACCATATATTTT.

This clone occurred once. The chain joins TRBV13 to TRBJ1-1; tentatively, D is TRBD1 (5 bases). This CDR3 has 14 amino acids. Per the germline V gene, CDR1 is PRHDT and CDR2 is FYEKMQ (reference sequence). Trimming shortened V by 7 bases and J by 10 bases, and 22 bases separated the two germline ends. Here the CDR3 reads CASTSRGGVGGAFF. CDR3 in DNA: TGTGCCAGCACCTCCCGTGGAGGGGTTGGTGGAGCTTTCTTT.

This clone was seen only a few times. The chain combines TRBV10-3 with TRBJ2-5, with 9 nucleotides matching TRBD2. Germline V gene data show CDR1 as ENHRY and CDR2 as SYGVKD. There are 17 residues in the CDR3. The junction had 11 bases not matched to a gene; V was cut back by 3 bases and J by 3 bases. The CDR3 loop is CAISESHRRTSEETQYF. CDR3 nucleotide sequence: TGTGCCATCAGTGAAAGCCACCGCCGGACTAGCGAAGAGACCCAGTACTTC.

There are a few counts of this clone. The chain is built from TRBV11-2 and TRBJ1-2; 10 nucleotides match TRBD1. V gave up 6 bases and J gave up 4 bases; unmatched junction bases: 11. Per germline, CDR1 SGHAT and CDR2 FQNNGV. The CDR3 loop spans 16 amino acids. CDR3 protein: CASRRGGTGVTYGYTF. The CDR3 DNA sequence: TGTGCCAGCAGGAGAGGGGGGACAGGGGTGACCTATGGCTACACCTTC.

The V gene is TRBV18, the J gene TRBJ1-3; D unresolved. Trimming shortened V by 6 bases and J by 4 bases, and 22 bases separated the two germline ends. The germline CDR1 and CDR2 sequences are KGHSH and LQKENI. The CDR3 contains 17 residues. The CDR3 sequence is CASSQTTTGSLGNTIYF. The CDR3 nucleotides are TGTGCCAGCTCGCAGACGACTACCGGGAGCCTAGGAAACACCATATATTTT.

The chain has TRBV9 and TRBJ2-3; 10 bases agree with TRBD2. Germline V gene sequence: CDR1 SGDLS, CDR2 YYNGEE. The V segment lost 0 bases and the J segment 3 bases; nucleotides outside the gene matches: 4. The CDR3 length is 16 residues. CDR3 coding DNA: TGTGCCAGCAGCGTAGTAAGCGGGGGGGCAACAGATACGCAGTATTTT. This translates into CASSVVSGGATDTQYF.